Following are 18 T cell receptor beta chains from one sample sequenced in a study of patients and donors after allogeneic stem cell transplantation. A single record per CDR3 protein comes from TCRdb applying MiXCR to the RT-PCR reads. Of roughly 880,000 distinct CDR3 sequences detected, roughly 17% appear once; the ten largest clones hold 5.5% to 6.5%. The material sequenced was blood, either unsorted or a sorted T cell fraction (not recorded which). The receptors here all came from a human donor who was either an allogeneic HSCT recipient or a stem cell or donor lymphocyte infusion donor (not recorded which). It is not recorded whose cells these are; they may come from a transplant donor.

This clonotype was seen a handful of times. The chain employs TRBV12-3 or TRBV12-4 and TRBJ2-7, with D possibly TRBD2 on 6 matching bases. Trimming shortened V by 8 bases and J by 3 bases, and 17 bases separated the two germline ends. The CDR3 runs to 14 residues. In DNA form, the CDR3 reads TGTGCCAGCCGTTACCGGGGGTCGGGCTACGAGCAGTACTTC. This encodes CASRYRGSGYEQYF.

This clonotype was found a few times. The gene calls are TRBV27 and TRBJ2-7, with D uncertain. In germline, CDR1 is MNHEY, CDR2 SMNVEV (reference sequence). V lost 4 bases, J lost 2 bases, and 9 bases lay in between. The length of the CDR3 is 13 residues. Here the CDR3 DNA reads TGTGCCAGCAGTTGGTCTTTAACCTACGAGCAGTACTTC. Translated, it gives CASSWSLTYEQYF.

V and J are TRBV7-9 and TRBJ1-1, with 8 bases that match TRBD1. This CDR3 has 14 amino acids. Looked up from germline, CDR1 is SEHNR and CDR2 is FQNEAQ (reference sequence). J was trimmed by 5 bases and V by 4 bases; bases with no gene match: 6. CDR3 sequence (DNA): TGTGCCAGCAGCTGGGGACAGGACGAGACTGAAGCTTTCTTT. Translation gives CASSWGQDETEAFF. Filled out from reference TRBV7-9 and TRBJ1-1, the complete variable domain reads DTGVSQNPRHKITKRGQNVTFRCDPISEHNRLYWYRQTLGQGPEFLTYFQNEAQLEKSRLLSDRFSAERPKGSFSTLEIQRTEQGDSAMYLCASSWGQDETEAFFGQGTRLTVV.

This clonotype came up once. The chain recombines TRBV20-1 with TRBJ2-5, with D perhaps being TRBD1 or TRBD2 (7 bases each). The V gene's germline CDR1 is DFQATT and CDR2 SNEGSKA (reference sequence). The CDR3 totals 16 residues. Written as DNA, the CDR3 is TGCAGCCCAAATCAGGGGGGGGCTAATTTCCGAGAGACCCAGTACTTC. Its translation is CSPNQGGANFRETQYF.

This rearrangement joins TRBV2 to TRBJ2-3; D may be TRBD2 (6 bases). Looked up from germline, CDR1 is SNHLY and CDR2 is FYNNEI. The CDR3 runs 14 residues. Trimming took 7 bases from V and 4 from J, leaving 15 bases between them. In DNA, the CDR3 is TGTGCCAGCAAGCAGCGGGCAAAGGCAGATACGCAGTATTTT. Translating it yields CASKQRAKADTQYF. The variable domain in full, completed from reference TRBV2 and TRBJ2-3, reads EPEVTQTPSHQVTQMGQEVILRCVPISNHLYFYWYRQILGQKVEFLVSFYNNEISEKSEIFDDQFSVERPDGSNFTLKIRSTKLEDSAMYFCASKQRAKADTQYFGPGTRLTVL.

V usage is TRBV20-1 and J usage is TRBJ2-5, with D perhaps matching TRBD2 (5 bases). Germline V CDR1 and CDR2: DFQATT, SNEGSKA (reference sequence). Trimming took off 3 bases at V and 2 bases at J, with 13 bases between the two ends. The CDR3 runs 14 residues. CDR3: CSASGVGSQETQYF. CDR3 nucleotide sequence: TGCAGTGCTAGCGGGGTGGGGTCTCAAGAGACCCAGTACTTC.

Only a few counts were recorded for this clonotype. The V and J genes are TRBV2 and TRBJ2-4; no clear D gene. Germline CDR1 is SNHLY and CDR2 is FYNNEI. This CDR3 has 19 residues. With 0 bases removed from V and 0 bases from J, the gap between germline ends came to 18 bases. This chain's CDR3 is CASSEALRVFPLAKNIQYF. DNA of the CDR3: TGTGCCAGCAGTGAAGCGCTTCGGGTCTTCCCCCTAGCCAAAAACATTCAGTACTTC.

This clonotype came up once. The J gene is TRBJ1-6, the V gene TRBV12-3 or TRBV12-4; a weak D match, TRBD1 (5 bases). The CDR3 totals 14 residues. Deletions cut 5 bases from V and 6 bases from J, with 11 bases between. Here the CDR3 reads CASSMGRSNSPLHF. The CDR3 region has the DNA TGTGCCAGCAGTATGGGACGTTCTAATTCACCCCTCCACTTT.

The table lists this clonotype with a few counts. V gene TRBV5-1 combines with J gene TRBJ1-1; unclear D gene. Germline assignment: CDR1 SGHRS and CDR2 YFSETQ. The CDR3 spans 14 residues. The V and J ends lost 2 bases and 5 bases respectively, with 13 bases between them. CDR3 in amino acids: CASSFGKEGTEAFF. CDR3 nucleotides: TGCGCCAGCAGCTTCGGGAAGGAGGGTACTGAAGCTTTCTTT.

The CDR3 is CASSDEQGALSIQYF. In DNA form, the CDR3 reads TGTGCCAGCAGTGACGAGCAGGGGGCGTTAAGCATTCAGTACTTC. This rearrangement joins TRBV2 to TRBJ2-4, with 8 bases lining up with TRBD1. The CDR3 consists of 15 residues. CDR1 SNHLY and CDR2 FYNNEI come from the germline V gene. V lost 3 bases and J lost 9; bases outside the gene matches: 10.

The chain is built from TRBV13 and TRBJ2-1; perhaps TRBD2 as D (6 bases). The CDR3 length is 20 residues. Germline lookup yields CDR1 PRHDT and CDR2 FYEKMQ (reference sequence). V was pared by 5 bases and J by 2 bases, with 28 bases between. The CDR3 DNA reads TGTGCCAGCAGCCCCTTGGGTGGGAGGAATACCCTGCGGACCTACAATGAGCAGTTCTTC. It encodes CASSPLGGRNTLRTYNEQFF. Based on the CDR3 plus reference TRBV13 and TRBJ2-1, the full variable domain is AAGVIQSPRHLIKEKRETATLKCYPIPRHDTVYWYQQGPGQDPQFLISFYEKMQSDKGSIPDRFSAQQFSDYHSELNMSSLELGDSALYFCASSPLGGRNTLRTYNEQFFGPGTRLTVL.

V usage is TRBV10-3 and J usage is TRBJ2-1; 12 nucleotides agree with TRBD2. Trimming took 6 bases from V and 8 from J; bases not matched to a gene: 5. Germline-derived CDR1 and CDR2 are ENHRY and SYGVKD. This CDR3 contains 14 residues. The CDR3 bases are TGTGCCATCAGCGGACTAGCGGGGAGGGATGAGCAGTTCTTC. Its protein product is CAISGLAGRDEQFF.

This clonotype was seen only a few times. The rearrangement links TRBV18 to TRBJ1-2; a possible D gene is TRBD1 (5 bases). This CDR3 comprises 13 residues. Germline loops: CDR1 KGHSH, CDR2 LQKENI. The ends were cut back, 3 bases at V and 6 bases at J, with 11 bases in the middle. CDR3 in DNA: TGTGCCAGCTCACCGGGAAGGGGTCATGGCTACACCTTC. Translation: CASSPGRGHGYTF.

This chain links TRBV12-3 or TRBV12-4 with TRBJ1-1; D is uncertain. V dropped 6 bases and J dropped 6 bases, with 17 bases sitting between them. The CDR3 runs 14 residues. The CDR3 nucleotides read TGTGCCAGCAGCCCTGGTCTGGTGTCTCCTGAAGCTTTCTTT. Protein: CASSPGLVSPEAFF.

This clonotype turned up a few times. This rearrangement joins TRBV12-3 or TRBV12-4 to TRBJ2-2; maybe TRBD2 (5 bases). Trimming removed 3 bases from V and 8 bases from J, with 13 bases in between. The CDR3 is made up of 14 amino acids. The CDR3 here is CASSLAREGGELFF. CDR3 bases: TGTGCCAGCAGTTTGGCCCGGGAAGGTGGGGAGCTGTTTTTT.

The chain carries TRBV20-1 and TRBJ1-2; D call uncertain. CDR1 DFQATT and CDR2 SNEGSKA come from the germline V gene (reference sequence). Trimming shortened V by 0 bases and J by 1 base, and 15 bases separated the two germline ends. The CDR3 covers 16 residues. The CDR3 sequence: CSARDRLAGGNYGYTF. The CDR3 DNA reads TGCAGTGCTAGAGATAGGTTGGCAGGCGGTAACTATGGCTACACCTTC.

The V and J genes are TRBV4-1 and TRBJ1-6; 8 bases are a match to TRBD1. CDR3 length equals 20 residues. The ends lost 0 bases at V and 4 bases at J; junction bases unmatched: 14. Germline-derived CDR1 and CDR2 are MGHRA and YSYEKL. CDR3 nucleotides: TGCGCCAGCAGCCAAGATCTAGGGAGCGGACAGGGCTTTTATAATTCACCCCTCCACTTT. Its translation is CASSQDLGSGQGFYNSPLHF.

The table lists this clonotype with a few counts. This chain joins TRBV7-9 and TRBJ2-3; no firm D call. The germline V and J ends were trimmed by 1 base and 2 bases, with 13 bases remaining between them. Germline V gene data show CDR1 as SEHNR and CDR2 as FQNEAQ (reference sequence). CDR3 length: 16 residues. CDR3 sequence reads: CASSLGTDYVTDTQYF. The CDR3 DNA sequence: TGTGCCAGCAGCTTAGGAACAGATTACGTCACAGATACGCAGTATTTT.